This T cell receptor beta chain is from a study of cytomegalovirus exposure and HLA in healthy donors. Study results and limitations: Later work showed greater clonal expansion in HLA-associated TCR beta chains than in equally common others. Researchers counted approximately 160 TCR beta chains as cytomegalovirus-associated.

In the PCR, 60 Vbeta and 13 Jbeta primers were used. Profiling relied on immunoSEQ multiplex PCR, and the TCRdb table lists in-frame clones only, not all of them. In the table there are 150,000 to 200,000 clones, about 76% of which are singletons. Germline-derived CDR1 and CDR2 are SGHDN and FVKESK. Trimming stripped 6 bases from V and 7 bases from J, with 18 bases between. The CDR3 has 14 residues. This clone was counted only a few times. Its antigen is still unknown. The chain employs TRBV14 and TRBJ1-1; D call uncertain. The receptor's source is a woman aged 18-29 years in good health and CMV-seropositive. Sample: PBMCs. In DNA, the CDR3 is TGTGCCAGCAGGCCAAGTTGGTTTACTGATGAAGCTTTCTTT. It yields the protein CASRPSWFTDEAFF. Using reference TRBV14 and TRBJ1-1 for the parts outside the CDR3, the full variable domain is EAGVTQFPSHSVIEKGQTVTLRCDPISGHDNLYWYRRVMGKEIKFLLHFVKESKQDESGMPNNRFLAERTGGTYSTLKVQPAELEDSGVYFCASRPSWFTDEAFFGQGTRLTVV.